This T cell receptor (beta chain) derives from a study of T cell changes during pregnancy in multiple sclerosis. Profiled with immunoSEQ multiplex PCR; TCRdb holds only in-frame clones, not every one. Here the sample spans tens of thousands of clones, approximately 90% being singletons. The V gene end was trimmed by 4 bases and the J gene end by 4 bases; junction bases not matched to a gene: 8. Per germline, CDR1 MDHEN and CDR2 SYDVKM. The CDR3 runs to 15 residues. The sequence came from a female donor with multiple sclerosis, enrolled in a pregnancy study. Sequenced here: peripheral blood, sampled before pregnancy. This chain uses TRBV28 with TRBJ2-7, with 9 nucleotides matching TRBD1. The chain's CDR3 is CASSSTGQGSYEQYF. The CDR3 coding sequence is TGTGCCAGCAGTTCAACGGGACAGGGCTCATACGAGCAGTACTTC.